This TCR beta chain derives from a study of Graves' ophthalmopathy and Graves' hyperthyroidism. Germline V gene data show CDR1 as SGHDN and CDR2 as FVKESK. Trimming pared 4 bases from V and 2 bases from J, leaving 12 bases between. The CDR3 spans 15 residues. The study amplified TCR beta CDR3 regions using RNA transcripts. HTBI-primed RT-PCR formed the first round, and a multiplex PCR formed the second. MiXCR, run by TCRdb on the multiplex PCR reads, gives a single entry per CDR3 protein. Of fewer than 400,000 distinct CDR3 sequences in the sample, around 17% were seen once. In its sample, this clonotype was seen many times. The authors diagnosed from clinical symptoms, serum thyroxine, TRAb, thyroid ultrasound and orbital computed tomography.

The clonotype was recovered from a woman aged 18-30 years with Graves' ophthalmopathy. Sequenced sample: peripheral blood. The chain uses TRBV14 and TRBJ1-5; D not resolved. The CDR3 loop reads CASSPRTRGNQPQHF. DNA of the CDR3: TGTGCCAGCAGCCCCCGGACTAGGGGCAATCAGCCCCAGCATTTT.